Shown below are 24 T cell receptor beta chains from a single sample sequenced in a study of blood T cell repertoires in COVID-19. Method: immunoSEQ multiplex PCR; TCRdb's copy keeps in-frame clones and lacks some. The table has a few hundred thousand clones, over 80% seen once; the top ten hold around 3.7%. Sequenced input: peripheral blood. The receptors were gathered from a woman aged 50 to 60 with active or convalescent COVID-19.

This sequence joins TRBV19 and TRBJ2-1, with D possibly being TRBD2 (5 bases). The length of the CDR3 is 13 residues. V lost 4 bases and J 6 bases, leaving 10 bases between the germline ends. CDR1 LNHDA and CDR2 SQIVND come from the germline V gene (reference sequence). The CDR3 nucleotides are TGTGCCAGTAGTAGGGGTAGCGTCAATGAGCAGTTCTTC. Protein product: CASSRGSVNEQFF.

The chain links TRBV7-6 to TRBJ1-4; TRBD1 matches 10 bases. This CDR3 contains 15 residues. Losses at the gene ends were 5 bases for V and 6 bases for J; bases not matched to a gene: 6. Germline V gives CDR1 SGHVS, CDR2 FNYEAQ. CDR3 in amino acids: CASSPAGTGDEKLFF. CDR3 nucleotides: TGTGCCAGCAGCCCGGCCGGGACAGGGGATGAAAAACTGTTTTTT.

The table lists this clone with a count of one. This sample includes further DNA sequences coding for the same CDR3. The chain uses TRBV18 and TRBJ1-4, with D uncertain. Germline CDR1 KGHSH, CDR2 LQKENI. Trimming removed 1 base at V and 7 bases at J, with 10 bases between. There are 14 residues in the CDR3. CDR3 nucleotides: TGTGCCAGCTCACCACTCGAGGGCGGTGAAAAACTGTTTTTT. Its protein product is CASSPLEGGEKLFF.

This chain joins TRBV9 and TRBJ2-1, with TRBD2 matching over 10 bases. V lost 3 bases and J lost 6; bases outside the gene matches: 6. The CDR3 extends over 15 amino acids. Germline CDR1 reads SGDLS; CDR2 reads YYNGEE. In DNA, the CDR3 is TGTGCCAGCAGCGCCATACTAGCGGGAAGCAATGAGCAGTTCTTC. Protein sequence: CASSAILAGSNEQFF.

V usage is TRBV27 and J usage is TRBJ1-2; D uncertain. Germline V lookup: CDR1 MNHEY, CDR2 SMNVEV (reference sequence). CDR3 length: 14 residues. V was trimmed by 5 bases and J by 7 bases, leaving 17 bases between them. CDR3 nucleotide sequence: TGTGCCAGCAGTCCTGTTCCCGGTCGTGGTGGCTACACCTTC. It codes for CASSPVPGRGGYTF.

The CDR3 region has the DNA TGCAGCGTCGGGGACAGGAGGGCCTATGGCTACACCTTC. Translating it yields CSVGDRRAYGYTF. The gene calls are TRBV29-1 and TRBJ1-2; 8 bases map to TRBD1. The CDR3 covers 13 residues. Germline V gene sequence: CDR1 SQVTM, CDR2 ANQGSEA. V trimming: 6 bases; J trimming: 4 bases; junction bases outside the gene matches: 7. Looking up the rest from reference TRBV29-1 and TRBJ1-2 gives the full variable domain: SAVISQKPSRDICQRGTSLTIQCQVDSQVTMMFWYRQQPGQSLTLIATANQGSEATYESGFVIDKFPISRPNLTFSTLTVSNMSPEDSSIYLCSVGDRRAYGYTFGSGTRLTVV.

This clone was observed once. V usage is TRBV2 and J usage is TRBJ2-1, with 10 bases identical to TRBD2. Germline V CDR1 and CDR2: SNHLY, FYNNEI. Trimming took 4 bases from V and 4 from J; bases not matched to a gene: 4. The CDR3 runs 15 residues. CDR3 in amino acids: CASSVGSGGYNEQFF. The CDR3 DNA reads as TGTGCCAGCAGTGTCGGTAGCGGGGGGTACAATGAGCAGTTCTTC.

The V and J genes are TRBV7-9 and TRBJ1-1; D perhaps matches TRBD1 (5 bases). Germline CDR1 reads SEHNR; CDR2 reads FQNEAQ (reference sequence). The V end was cut by 5 bases, the J end by 4 bases, with 17 bases between. This CDR3 is built from 15 residues. CDR3 nucleotides: TGTGCCAGCAGCCCAGGTTGGGGGGAGGGCACTGAAGCTTTCTTT. This encodes CASSPGWGEGTEAFF.

The chain carries TRBV30 and TRBJ1-2; D not certain. Germline CDR1 GTSNPN, CDR2 SVGIG (reference sequence). The CDR3 totals 13 residues. Trimming took 4 bases from V and 8 from J, leaving 17 bases between them. The DNA for the CDR3 is TGTGCCTGGACCAACGGTGGCCAGGTCGGCTACACCTTC. Protein: CAWTNGGQVGYTF.

CDR3 coding DNA: TGTGCCAGCAGGCCATCCCTTGGGACAGGGGATTTTAACTATGGCTACACCTTC. It is translated as CASRPSLGTGDFNYGYTF. This chain joins TRBV28 and TRBJ1-2, with 10 bases lining up with TRBD1. Germline lookup yields CDR1 MDHEN and CDR2 SYDVKM. Losses at the gene ends were 6 bases for V and 1 base for J; bases not matched to a gene: 14. This CDR3 is built from 18 residues.

V gene TRBV5-1 combines with J gene TRBJ2-7; 7 bases are a match to TRBD2. The CDR3 is 15 amino acids. Trimming at V came to 7 bases and at J to 1 base, leaving 11 bases not matched to a gene. Per germline, CDR1 SGHRS and CDR2 YFSETQ. CDR3 residues: CASSRGGVQSYEQYF. CDR3 nucleotides: TGCGCCAGCTCACGGGGAGGGGTGCAGTCCTACGAGCAGTACTTC.

The chain links TRBV18 to TRBJ1-5, with no clear D. Germline CDR1 is KGHSH and CDR2 is LQKENI. The length of the CDR3 is 13 residues. The germline V and J ends were trimmed by 6 bases and 1 base, with 7 bases remaining between them. CDR3 sequence reads: CASSLKSNQPQHF. CDR3 bases: TGTGCCAGCTCCTTAAAAAGCAATCAGCCCCAGCATTTT.

The chain combines TRBV9 with TRBJ1-2; D is uncertain. V gave up 4 bases and J gave up 4 bases, with 8 bases separating them. Per the germline V gene, CDR1 is SGDLS and CDR2 is YYNGEE. CDR3 length equals 12 residues. The CDR3 protein is CASSHSGYGYTF. The CDR3 bases are TGTGCCAGCAGCCATAGCGGCTATGGCTACACCTTC.

The chain uses TRBV19 and TRBJ2-1; D is possibly TRBD2 (6 bases). In germline, CDR1 is LNHDA, CDR2 SQIVND (reference sequence). There are 18 residues in the CDR3. The V gene lost 5 bases and the J gene lost 10 bases, with 30 bases spanning the gap. CDR3 DNA sequence: TGTGCCAGTAGTTTTTCCCCCATGGGACCCAGGATTGGAGGGGAGCAGTTCTTC. As protein: CASSFSPMGPRIGGEQFF.

This clone was seen once. The rearrangement uses TRBV5-1 and TRBJ2-1; perhaps TRBD2 as D (5 bases). V lost 0 bases and J 9 bases, leaving 13 bases between the germline ends. CDR1 is SGHRS, CDR2 YFSETQ, per germline. The CDR3 length is 14 residues. CDR3 nucleotides: TGCGCCAGCAGCTTGGCTGCATCGGGGAGTGAGCAGTTCTTC. Translating it yields CASSLAASGSEQFF.

The rearrangement links TRBV3-1 (or the pseudogene TRBV3-2) to TRBJ1-3, with TRBD1 as a possible D gene (5 bases). V lost 4 bases and J 6 bases, leaving 22 bases between the germline ends. The CDR3 contains 17 residues. The germline V gene has CDR1 LGHDT and CDR2 YNNKEL (reference sequence). The CDR3 here is CASSPGGAILGENTIYF. The CDR3 DNA sequence: TGTGCCAGCAGCCCCGGCGGGGCCATCCTGGGGGAAAACACCATATATTTT.

This sequence joins TRBV6-1 and TRBJ1-5; D ambiguous. The CDR3 is 14 residues long. Germline-derived CDR1 and CDR2 are MNHNS and SASEGT. V was trimmed by 3 bases and J by 0 bases, leaving 6 bases between them. The CDR3 region is CASSDSFSNQPQHF. The CDR3 DNA reads TGTGCCAGCAGTGACAGTTTTAGCAATCAGCCCCAGCATTTT.

The chain couples TRBV6-4 to TRBJ1-1; 7 bases line up with TRBD1. Germline CDR1 is MRHNA and CDR2 is SNTAGT. V lost 5 bases to trimming and J lost 4 bases; unmatched junction nucleotides: 10. The CDR3 runs 15 residues. The CDR3 DNA follows: TGTGCCAGCAGTCAAGAAGGGGGCCTGGGCACTGAAGCTTTCTTT. This gives the protein CASSQEGGLGTEAFF.

This clone came up once. This sequence joins TRBV19 and TRBJ1-2; 7 bases line up with TRBD1. V was pared by 5 bases and J by 3 bases, with 3 bases of the junction left unmatched. This CDR3 region has 13 residues. CDR1 and CDR2 (germline): LNHDA, SQIVND (reference sequence). CDR3 region: CASSVDRDYGYTF. The CDR3 bases are TGTGCCAGTAGTGTCGACAGGGACTATGGCTACACCTTC.

The rearrangement joins TRBV9 to TRBJ1-3; the D gene is possibly TRBD1 (6 bases). This CDR3 region has 18 residues. Looked up from germline, CDR1 is SGDLS and CDR2 is YYNGEE. Trimming took off 3 bases at V and 0 bases at J, with 19 bases between the two ends. This CDR3 reads CASSATPRGATSGNTIYF. The CDR3 nucleotides read TGTGCCAGCAGCGCGACCCCCCGGGGGGCTACCTCTGGAAACACCATATATTTT. The whole variable domain, filled in from reference TRBV9 and TRBJ1-3, reads DSGVTQTPKHLITATGQRVTLRCSPRSGDLSVYWYQQSLDQGLQFLIQYYNGEERAKGNILERFSAQQFPDLHSELNLSSLELGDSALYFCASSATPRGATSGNTIYFGEGSWLTVV.

This chain joins TRBV4-2 and TRBJ1-6, with D unresolved. In germline, CDR1 is LGHNA, CDR2 YNFKEQ. V lost 1 base and J 12 bases, leaving 10 bases between the germline ends. CDR3 length equals 13 residues. The CDR3 sequence is CASSQAASGPLHF. The DNA of the CDR3 is TGTGCCAGCAGCCAAGCTGCGTCGGGACCCCTCCACTTT.

This clone was counted only a few times. J is TRBJ1-6 and V is TRBV6-5; D remains unclear. The CDR3 consists of 13 residues. Per the germline V gene, CDR1 is MNHEY and CDR2 is SVGAGI. With 4 bases removed from V and 7 bases from J, the gap between germline ends came to 8 bases. The CDR3 DNA reads as TGTGCCAGCAGTTTTGGACTGAATTCACCCCTCCACTTT. As protein: CASSFGLNSPLHF.

This clone has a single count. J is TRBJ1-4 and V is TRBV7-9; the match to TRBD1 covers 9 bases. The CDR3 consists of 15 residues. V trimming: 5 bases; J trimming: 3 bases; junction bases outside the gene matches: 4. Germline V gives CDR1 SEHNR, CDR2 FQNEAQ (reference sequence). The CDR3 bases are TGTGCCAGCAGCGTACAGGGGGCGGCTAATGAAAAACTGTTTTTT. It yields the protein CASSVQGAANEKLFF. The entire variable domain, with the rest obtained from reference TRBV7-9 and TRBJ1-4, is as follows: DTGVSQNPRHKITKRGQNVTFRCDPISEHNRLYWYRQTLGQGPEFLTYFQNEAQLEKSRLLSDRFSAERPKGSFSTLEIQRTEQGDSAMYLCASSVQGAANEKLFFGSGTQLSVL.

The CDR3 region is CASSEGLAETPYEQYF. CDR3 nucleotides: TGTGCCAGCAGTGAAGGGCTAGCGGAGACCCCCTACGAGCAGTACTTC. The genes are TRBV6-1 and TRBJ2-7; 7 bases agree with TRBD2. The junction had 8 bases not matched to a gene; V was cut back by 1 base and J by 2 bases. The CDR3 length is 16 residues. From germline, CDR1 is MNHNS and CDR2 SASEGT.